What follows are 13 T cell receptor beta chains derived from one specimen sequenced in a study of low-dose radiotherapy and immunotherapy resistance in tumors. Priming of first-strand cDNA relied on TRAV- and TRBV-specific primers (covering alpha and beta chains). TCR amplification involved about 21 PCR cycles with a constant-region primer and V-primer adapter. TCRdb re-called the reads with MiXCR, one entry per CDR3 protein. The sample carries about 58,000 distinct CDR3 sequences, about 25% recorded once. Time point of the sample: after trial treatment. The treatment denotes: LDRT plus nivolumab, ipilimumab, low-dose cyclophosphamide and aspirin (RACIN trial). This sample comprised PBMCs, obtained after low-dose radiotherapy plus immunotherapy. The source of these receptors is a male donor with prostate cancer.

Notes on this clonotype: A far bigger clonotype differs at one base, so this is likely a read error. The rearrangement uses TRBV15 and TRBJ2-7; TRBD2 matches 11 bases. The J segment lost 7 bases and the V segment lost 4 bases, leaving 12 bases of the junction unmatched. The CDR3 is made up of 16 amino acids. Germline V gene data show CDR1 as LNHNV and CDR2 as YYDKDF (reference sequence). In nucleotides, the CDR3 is TGTGCCACCAGCAAACCGGGACTAGCGGAGGGGGGTGAGCAGTACTTC. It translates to CATSKPGLAEGGEQYF. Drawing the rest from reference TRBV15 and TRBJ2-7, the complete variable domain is DAMVIQNPRYQVTQFGKPVTLSCSQTLNHNVMYWYQQKSSQAPKLLFHYYDKDFNNEADTPDNFQSRRPNTSFCFLDIRSPGLGDTAMYLCATSKPGLAEGGEQYFGPGTRLTVT.

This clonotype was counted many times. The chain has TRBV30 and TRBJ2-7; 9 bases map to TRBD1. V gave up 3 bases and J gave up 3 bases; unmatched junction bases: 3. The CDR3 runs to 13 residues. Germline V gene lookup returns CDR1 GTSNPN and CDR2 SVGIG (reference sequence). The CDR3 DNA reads TGTGCCTGGAGCAAGGGACAGGGCTACGAGCAGTACTTC. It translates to CAWSKGQGYEQYF.

The CDR3 sequence: CASIRQLNTEAFF. The CDR3 DNA sequence: TGTGCCAGCATACGACAGTTGAACACTGAAGCTTTCTTT. This chain links TRBV28 with TRBJ1-1; perhaps TRBD1 as D (5 bases). V was cut by 7 bases and J by 0 bases, with 9 bases left in between. The CDR3 is made up of 13 amino acids. CDR1 and CDR2 from the germline V gene are MDHEN and SYDVKM.

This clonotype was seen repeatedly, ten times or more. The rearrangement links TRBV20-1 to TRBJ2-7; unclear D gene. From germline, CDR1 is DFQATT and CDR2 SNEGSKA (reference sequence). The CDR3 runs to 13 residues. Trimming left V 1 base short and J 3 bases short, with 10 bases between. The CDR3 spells CSARGGNLYEQYF. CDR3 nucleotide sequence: TGCAGTGCTAGAGGGGGTAACCTCTACGAGCAGTACTTC.

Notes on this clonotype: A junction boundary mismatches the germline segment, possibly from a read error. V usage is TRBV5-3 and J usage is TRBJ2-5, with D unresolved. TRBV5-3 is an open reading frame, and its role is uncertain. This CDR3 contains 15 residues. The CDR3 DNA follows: TGTGCCAGCAGCTTGGAACGTCAGAGTCAAGAGACCCAGTACTTC. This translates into CASSLERQSQETQYF.

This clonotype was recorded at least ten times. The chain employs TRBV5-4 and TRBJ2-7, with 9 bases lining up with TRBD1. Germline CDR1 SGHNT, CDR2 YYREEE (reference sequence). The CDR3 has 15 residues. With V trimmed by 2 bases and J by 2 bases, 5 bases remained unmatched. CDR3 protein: CASSFRTGATYEQYF. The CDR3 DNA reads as TGTGCCAGCAGCTTCCGGACAGGGGCGACCTACGAGCAGTACTTC.

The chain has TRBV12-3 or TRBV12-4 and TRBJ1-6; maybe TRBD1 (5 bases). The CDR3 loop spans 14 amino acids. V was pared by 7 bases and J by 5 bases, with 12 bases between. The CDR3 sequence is CASTAGLDNSPLHF. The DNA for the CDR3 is TGTGCCAGCACGGCAGGGCTGGATAATTCACCCCTCCACTTT.

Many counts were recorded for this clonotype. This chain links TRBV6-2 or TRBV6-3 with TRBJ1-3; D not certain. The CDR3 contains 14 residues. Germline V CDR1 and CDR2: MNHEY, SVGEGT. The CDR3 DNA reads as TGTGGAACGGGTTCCGCATCCGGGCGAAACACCATATATTTT. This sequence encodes CGTGSASGRNTIYF.

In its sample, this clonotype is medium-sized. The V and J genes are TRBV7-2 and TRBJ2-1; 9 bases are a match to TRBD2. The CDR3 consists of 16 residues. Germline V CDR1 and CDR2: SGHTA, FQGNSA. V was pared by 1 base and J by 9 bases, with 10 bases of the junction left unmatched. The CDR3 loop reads CASSLGVAGGQGEQFF. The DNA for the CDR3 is TGTGCCAGCAGCTTAGGGGTCGCGGGGGGGCAGGGTGAGCAGTTCTTC.

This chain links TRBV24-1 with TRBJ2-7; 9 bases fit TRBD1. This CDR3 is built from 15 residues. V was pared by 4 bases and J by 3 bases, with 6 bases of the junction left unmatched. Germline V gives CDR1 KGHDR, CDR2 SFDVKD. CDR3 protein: CATSELGTGSYEQYF. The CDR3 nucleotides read TGTGCCACCAGTGAACTTGGGACAGGGAGCTACGAGCAGTACTTC.

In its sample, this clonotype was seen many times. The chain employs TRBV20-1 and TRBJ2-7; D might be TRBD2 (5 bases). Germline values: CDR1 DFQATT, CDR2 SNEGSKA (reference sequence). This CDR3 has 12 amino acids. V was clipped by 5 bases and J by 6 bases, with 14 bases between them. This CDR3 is CSAERPGIEQYF. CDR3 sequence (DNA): TGCAGTGCTGAGCGACCGGGGATCGAGCAGTACTTC.

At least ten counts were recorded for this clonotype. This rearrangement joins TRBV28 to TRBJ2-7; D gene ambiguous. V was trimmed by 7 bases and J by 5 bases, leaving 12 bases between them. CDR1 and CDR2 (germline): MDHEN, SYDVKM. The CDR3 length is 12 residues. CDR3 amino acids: CASKGSRNEQYF. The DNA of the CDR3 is TGTGCCAGCAAGGGTTCTCGGAACGAGCAGTACTTC.

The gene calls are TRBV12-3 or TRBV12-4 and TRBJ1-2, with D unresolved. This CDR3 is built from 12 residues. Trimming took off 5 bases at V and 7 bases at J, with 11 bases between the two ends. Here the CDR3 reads CASSLGLVGYTF. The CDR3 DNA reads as TGTGCCAGCAGTCTCGGACTCGTTGGCTACACCTTC.